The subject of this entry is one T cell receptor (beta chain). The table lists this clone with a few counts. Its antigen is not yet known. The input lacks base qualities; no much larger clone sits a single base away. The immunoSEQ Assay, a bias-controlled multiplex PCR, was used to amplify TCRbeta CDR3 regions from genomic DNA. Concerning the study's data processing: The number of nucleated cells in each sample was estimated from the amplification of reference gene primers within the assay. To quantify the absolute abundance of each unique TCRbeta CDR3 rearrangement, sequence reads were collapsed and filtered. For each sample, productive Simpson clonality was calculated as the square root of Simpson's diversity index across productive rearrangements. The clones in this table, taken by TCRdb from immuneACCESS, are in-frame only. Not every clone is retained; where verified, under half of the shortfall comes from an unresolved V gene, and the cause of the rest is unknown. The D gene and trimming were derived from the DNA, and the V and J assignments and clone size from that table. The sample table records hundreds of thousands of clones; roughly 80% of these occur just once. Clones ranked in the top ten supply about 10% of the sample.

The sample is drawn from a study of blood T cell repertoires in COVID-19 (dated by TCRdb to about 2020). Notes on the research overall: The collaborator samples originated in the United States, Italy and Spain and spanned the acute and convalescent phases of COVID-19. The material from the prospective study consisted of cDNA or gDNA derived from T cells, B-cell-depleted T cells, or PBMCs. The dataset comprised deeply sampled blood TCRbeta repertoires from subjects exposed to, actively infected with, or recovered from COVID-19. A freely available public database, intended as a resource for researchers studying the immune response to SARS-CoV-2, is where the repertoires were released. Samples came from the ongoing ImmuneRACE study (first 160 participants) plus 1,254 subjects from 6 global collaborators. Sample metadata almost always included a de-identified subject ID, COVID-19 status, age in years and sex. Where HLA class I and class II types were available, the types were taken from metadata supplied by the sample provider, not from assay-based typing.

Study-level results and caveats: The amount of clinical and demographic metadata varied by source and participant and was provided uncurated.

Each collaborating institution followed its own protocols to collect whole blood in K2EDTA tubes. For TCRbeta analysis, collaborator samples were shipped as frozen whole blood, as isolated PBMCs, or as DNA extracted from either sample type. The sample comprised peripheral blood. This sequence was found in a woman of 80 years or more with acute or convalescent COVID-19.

The CDR3 corresponds to CASSLGQERYGYTF. Here is the DNA: TGCGCCAGCAGCCTCGGACAGGAAAGATATGGCTACACCTTC. The V gene is TRBV5-1 and the J gene is TRBJ1-2, with TRBD1 identical over 7 junction bases. V loses 4 bases at its end and J loses 5 bases; junction bases beyond the gene matches: 8. The CDR3 runs 14 residues from the cysteine to the phenylalanine. The DNA shown is the 42-base CDR3, in frame from base 1. The germline V gene provides CDR1 SGHRS and CDR2 YFSETQ. When the CDR3 is completed using the reference TRBV5-1 and TRBJ1-2 genes on either side, the full variable domain is KAGVTQTPRYLIKTRGQQVTLSCSPISGHRSVSWYQQTPGQGLQFLFEYFSETQRNKGNFPGRFSGRQFSNSRSEMNVSTLELGDSALYLCASSLGQERYGYTFGSGTRLTVV.